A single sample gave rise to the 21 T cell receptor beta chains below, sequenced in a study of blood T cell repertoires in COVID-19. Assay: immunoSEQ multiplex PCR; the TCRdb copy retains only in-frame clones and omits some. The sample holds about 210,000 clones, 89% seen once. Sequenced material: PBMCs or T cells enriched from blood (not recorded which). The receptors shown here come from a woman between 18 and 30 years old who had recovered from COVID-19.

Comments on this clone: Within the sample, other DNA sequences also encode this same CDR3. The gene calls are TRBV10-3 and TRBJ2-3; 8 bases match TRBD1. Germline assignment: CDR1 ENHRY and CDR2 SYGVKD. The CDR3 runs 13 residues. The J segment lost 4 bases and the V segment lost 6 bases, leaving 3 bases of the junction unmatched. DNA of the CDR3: TGTGCCATCAGCGAGACAGGGGCAGATACGCAGTATTTT. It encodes CAISETGADTQYF.

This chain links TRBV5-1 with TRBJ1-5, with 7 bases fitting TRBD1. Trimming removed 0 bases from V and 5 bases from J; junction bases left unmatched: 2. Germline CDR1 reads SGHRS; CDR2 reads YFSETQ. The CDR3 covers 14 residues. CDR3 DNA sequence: TGCGCCAGCAGCTTGGGTACAGGGGATCAGCCCCAGCATTTT. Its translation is CASSLGTGDQPQHF.

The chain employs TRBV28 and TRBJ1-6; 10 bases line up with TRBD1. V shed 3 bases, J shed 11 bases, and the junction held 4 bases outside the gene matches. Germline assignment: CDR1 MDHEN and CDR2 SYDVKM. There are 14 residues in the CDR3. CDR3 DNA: TGTGCCAGCAGTTTCGAGACAGGGGGCCCACCCCTCCACTTT. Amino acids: CASSFETGGPPLHF. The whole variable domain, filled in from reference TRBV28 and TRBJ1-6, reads DVKVTQSSRYLVKRTGEKVFLECVQDMDHENMFWYRQDPGLGLRLIYFSYDVKMKEKGDIPEGYSVSREKKERFSLILESASTNQTSMYLCASSFETGGPPLHFGNGTRLTVT.

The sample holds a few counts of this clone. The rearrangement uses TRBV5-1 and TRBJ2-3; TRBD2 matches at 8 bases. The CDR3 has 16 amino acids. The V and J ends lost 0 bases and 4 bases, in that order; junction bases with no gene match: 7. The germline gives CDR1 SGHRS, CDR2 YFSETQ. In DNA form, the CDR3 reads TGCGCCAGCAGCTTGGAAGGTAGCGGGGTCTCAGATACGCAGTATTTT. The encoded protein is CASSLEGSGVSDTQYF.

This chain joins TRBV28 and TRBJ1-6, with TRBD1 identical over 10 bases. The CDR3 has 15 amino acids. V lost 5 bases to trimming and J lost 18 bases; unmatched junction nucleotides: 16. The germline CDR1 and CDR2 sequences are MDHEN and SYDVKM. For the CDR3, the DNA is TGTGCCAGCAGTCCACGACAGGGGGCCCTCTTCAGGTCCCACTTT. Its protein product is CASSPRQGALFRSHF.

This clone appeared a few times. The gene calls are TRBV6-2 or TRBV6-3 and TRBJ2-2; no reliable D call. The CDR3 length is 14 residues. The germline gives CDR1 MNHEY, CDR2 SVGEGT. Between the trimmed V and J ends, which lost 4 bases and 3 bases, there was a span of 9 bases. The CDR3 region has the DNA TGTGCCAGCAGTTTATCGGTGGACACCGGGGAGCTGTTTTTT. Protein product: CASSLSVDTGELFF.

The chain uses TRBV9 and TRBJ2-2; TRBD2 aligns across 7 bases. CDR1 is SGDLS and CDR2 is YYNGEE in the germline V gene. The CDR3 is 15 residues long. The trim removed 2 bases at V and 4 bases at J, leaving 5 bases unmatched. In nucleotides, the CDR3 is TGTGCCAGCAGCGTGGCTAGCGGCCCCACCGGGGAGCTGTTTTTT. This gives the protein CASSVASGPTGELFF.

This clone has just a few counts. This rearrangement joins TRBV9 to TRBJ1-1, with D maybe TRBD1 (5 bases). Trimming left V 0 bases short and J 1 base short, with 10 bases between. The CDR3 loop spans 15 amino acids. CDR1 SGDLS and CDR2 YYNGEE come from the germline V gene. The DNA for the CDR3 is TGTGCCAGCAGCGTAGGGGGCATGGGGAACACTGAAGCTTTCTTT. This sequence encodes CASSVGGMGNTEAFF.

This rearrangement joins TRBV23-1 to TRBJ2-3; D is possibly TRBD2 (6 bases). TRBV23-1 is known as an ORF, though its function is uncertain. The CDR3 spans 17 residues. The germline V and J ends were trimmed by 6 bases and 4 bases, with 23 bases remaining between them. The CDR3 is CASRSYRRGAAPDTQYF. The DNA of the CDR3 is TGCGCCAGCAGAAGCTATCGGCGGGGCGCCGCCCCAGATACGCAGTATTTT.

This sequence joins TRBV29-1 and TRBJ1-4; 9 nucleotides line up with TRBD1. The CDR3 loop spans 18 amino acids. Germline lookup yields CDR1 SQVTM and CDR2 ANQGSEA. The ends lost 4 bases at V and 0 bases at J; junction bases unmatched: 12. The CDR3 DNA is TGCAGCGTTGGAGGGACAGGGCGAACCGATGCAACTAATGAAAAACTGTTTTTT. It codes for CSVGGTGRTDATNEKLFF.

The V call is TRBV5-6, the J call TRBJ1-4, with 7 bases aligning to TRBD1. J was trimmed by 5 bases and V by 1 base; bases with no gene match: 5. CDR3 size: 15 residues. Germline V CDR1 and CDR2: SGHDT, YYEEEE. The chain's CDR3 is CASSLTGQRNEKLFF. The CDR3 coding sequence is TGTGCCAGCAGCTTGACGGGACAGAGGAATGAAAAACTGTTTTTT.

The CDR3 is CASSPGRNEKLFF. The CDR3 bases are TGTGCCAGCAGCCCAGGCCGTAATGAAAAACTGTTTTTT. This chain connects TRBV9 to TRBJ1-4; no definite D call. Per germline, CDR1 SGDLS and CDR2 YYNGEE. The CDR3 covers 13 residues. V was clipped by 4 bases and J by 4 bases, with 8 bases between them.

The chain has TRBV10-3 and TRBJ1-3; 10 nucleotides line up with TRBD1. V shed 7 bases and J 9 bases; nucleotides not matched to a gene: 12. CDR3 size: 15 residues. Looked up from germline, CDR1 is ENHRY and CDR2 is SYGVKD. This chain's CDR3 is CAITLDRGGIGTIYF. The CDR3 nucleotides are TGTGCCATCACCCTGGACAGGGGGGGGATCGGCACCATATATTTT.

CDR3 bases: TGTGCTAGTGGTTACAGGGTCGCCGGGGAGCTGTTTTTT. Its protein product is CASGYRVAGELFF. V usage is TRBV12-5 and J usage is TRBJ2-2; D is perhaps TRBD1 (6 bases). Trimming left V 4 bases short and J 6 bases short, with 9 bases between. There are 13 residues in the CDR3. Per the germline V gene, CDR1 is LGHNT and CDR2 is FRNRAP. Looking up the rest from reference TRBV12-5 and TRBJ2-2 gives the full variable domain: DARVTQTPRHKVTEMGQEVTMRCQPILGHNTVFWYRQTMMQGLELLAYFRNRAPLDDSGMPKDRFSAEMPDATLATLKIQPSEPRDSAVYFCASGYRVAGELFFGEGSRLTVL.

DNA for the CDR3: TGCGCCAGCAGCGGAGGGACAGGGGAGGTCTATGGCTACACCTTC. Its translation: CASSGGTGEVYGYTF. This chain joins TRBV5-1 and TRBJ1-2, with 10 bases lining up with TRBD1. V lost 4 bases and J lost 4; bases outside the gene matches: 7. The germline V gene encodes CDR1 SGHRS and CDR2 YFSETQ. The CDR3 consists of 15 residues.

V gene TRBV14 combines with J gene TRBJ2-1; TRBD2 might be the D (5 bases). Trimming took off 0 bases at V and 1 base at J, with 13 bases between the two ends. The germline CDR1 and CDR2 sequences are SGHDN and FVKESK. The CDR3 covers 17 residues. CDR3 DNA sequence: TGTGCCAGCAGCCAAGATTTTACACTAGATTCCTACAATGAGCAGTTCTTC. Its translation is CASSQDFTLDSYNEQFF.

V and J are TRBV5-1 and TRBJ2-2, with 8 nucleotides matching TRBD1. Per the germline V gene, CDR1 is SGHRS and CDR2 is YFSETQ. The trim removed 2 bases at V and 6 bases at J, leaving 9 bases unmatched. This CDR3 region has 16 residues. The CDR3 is CASSLSWTGPSGELFF. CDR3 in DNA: TGCGCCAGCAGCTTATCGTGGACAGGGCCCTCCGGGGAGCTGTTTTTT.

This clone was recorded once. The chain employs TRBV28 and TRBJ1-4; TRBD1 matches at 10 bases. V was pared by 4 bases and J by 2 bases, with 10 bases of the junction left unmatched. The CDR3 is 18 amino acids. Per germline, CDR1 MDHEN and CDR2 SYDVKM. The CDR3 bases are TGTGCCAGCAGTTGGGGACAGGGGACAGTTGGCACTAATGAAAAACTGTTTTTT. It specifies CASSWGQGTVGTNEKLFF.

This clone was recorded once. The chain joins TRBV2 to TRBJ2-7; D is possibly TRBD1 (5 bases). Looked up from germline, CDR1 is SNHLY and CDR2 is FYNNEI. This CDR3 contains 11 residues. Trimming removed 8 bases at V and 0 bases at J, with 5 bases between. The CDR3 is CASGASYEQYF. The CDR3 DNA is TGTGCCAGCGGGGCCTCCTACGAGCAGTACTTC.

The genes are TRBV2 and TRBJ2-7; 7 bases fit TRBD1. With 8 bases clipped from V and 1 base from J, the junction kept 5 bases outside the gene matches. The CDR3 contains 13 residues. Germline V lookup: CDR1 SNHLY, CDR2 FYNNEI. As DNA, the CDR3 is TGTGCCAGCTTAGACAGGGAATCCTACGAGCAGTACTTC. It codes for CASLDRESYEQYF.

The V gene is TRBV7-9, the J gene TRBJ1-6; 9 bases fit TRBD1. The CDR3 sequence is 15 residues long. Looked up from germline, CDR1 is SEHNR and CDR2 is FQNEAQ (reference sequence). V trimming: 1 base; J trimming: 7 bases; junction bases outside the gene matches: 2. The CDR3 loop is CASSLGGQGNSPLHF. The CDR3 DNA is TGTGCCAGCAGCTTAGGGGGACAGGGCAATTCACCCCTCCACTTT.